The clone carrying this TCR beta chain showed up just a few times. There are 16 residues in the CDR3. Germline CDR1 reads KGHSH; CDR2 reads LQKENI. Trimming cost V 3 bases and J 10 bases; bases outside gene matches: 12. The entry originates in a study of blood T cell repertoires in COVID-19. Sequenced by immunoSEQ multiplex PCR; TCRdb stores in-frame clones only, minus some. This sample yields roughly 200,000 clones, of which under 90% are seen a single time; approximately 6.1% belongs to the top ten. The source material was peripheral blood. The TCR was taken from an elderly man with acute or convalescent COVID-19. J is TRBJ1-6 and V is TRBV18; 7 nucleotides align to TRBD1. CDR3 nucleotide sequence: TGTGCCAGCTCACCCGTGACAGGGCCCGAACGGTCACCCCTCCACTTT. This sequence encodes CASSPVTGPERSPLHF.